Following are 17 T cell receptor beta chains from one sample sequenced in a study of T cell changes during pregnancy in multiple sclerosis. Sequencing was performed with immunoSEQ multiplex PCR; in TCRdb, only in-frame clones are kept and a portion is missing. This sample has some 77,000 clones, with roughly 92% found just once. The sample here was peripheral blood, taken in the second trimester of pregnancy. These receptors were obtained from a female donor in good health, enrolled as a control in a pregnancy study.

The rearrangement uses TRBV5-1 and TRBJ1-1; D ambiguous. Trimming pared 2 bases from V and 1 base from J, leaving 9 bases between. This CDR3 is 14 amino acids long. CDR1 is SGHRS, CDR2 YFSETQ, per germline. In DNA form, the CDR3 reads TGCGCCAGCAGCTTTGGGCCCGGGAACACTGAAGCTTTCTTT. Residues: CASSFGPGNTEAFF.

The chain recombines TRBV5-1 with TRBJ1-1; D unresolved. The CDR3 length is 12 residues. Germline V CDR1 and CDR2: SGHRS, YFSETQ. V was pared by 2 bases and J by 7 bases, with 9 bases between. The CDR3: CASSFGADEAFF. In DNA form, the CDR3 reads TGCGCCAGCAGCTTCGGAGCGGATGAAGCTTTCTTT.

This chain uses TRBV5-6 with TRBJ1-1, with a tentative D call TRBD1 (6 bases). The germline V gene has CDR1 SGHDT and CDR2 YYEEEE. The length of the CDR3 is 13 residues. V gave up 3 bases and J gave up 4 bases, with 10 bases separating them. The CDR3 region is CASSSTGITEAFF. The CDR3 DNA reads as TGTGCCAGCAGCTCTACAGGGATCACTGAAGCTTTCTTT.

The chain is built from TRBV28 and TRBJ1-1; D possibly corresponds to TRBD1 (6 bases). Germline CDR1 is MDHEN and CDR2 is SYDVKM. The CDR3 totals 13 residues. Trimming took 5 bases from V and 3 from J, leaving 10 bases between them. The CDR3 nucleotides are TGTGCCAGCAGTGGCAGGGGTTACACTGAAGCTTTCTTT. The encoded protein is CASSGRGYTEAFF.

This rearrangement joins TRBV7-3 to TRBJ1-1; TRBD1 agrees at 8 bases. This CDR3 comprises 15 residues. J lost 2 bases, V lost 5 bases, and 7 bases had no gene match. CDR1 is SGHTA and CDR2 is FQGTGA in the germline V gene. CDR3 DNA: TGTGCCAGCAGCCCGCAAACAGGGGGTAACACTGAAGCTTTCTTT. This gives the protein CASSPQTGGNTEAFF.

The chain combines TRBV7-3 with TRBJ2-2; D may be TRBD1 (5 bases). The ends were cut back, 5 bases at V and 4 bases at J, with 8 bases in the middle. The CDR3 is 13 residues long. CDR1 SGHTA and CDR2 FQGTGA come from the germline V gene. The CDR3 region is CASSLRVTGELFF. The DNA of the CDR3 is TGTGCCAGCAGCCTCAGGGTCACCGGGGAGCTGTTTTTT.

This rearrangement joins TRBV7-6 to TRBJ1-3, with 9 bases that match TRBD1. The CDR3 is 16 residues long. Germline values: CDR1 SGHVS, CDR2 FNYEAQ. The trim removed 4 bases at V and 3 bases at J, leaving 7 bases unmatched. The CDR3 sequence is CASSSHRGRDGNTIYF. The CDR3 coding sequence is TGTGCCAGCAGCTCCCACAGGGGGCGGGATGGAAACACCATATATTTT.

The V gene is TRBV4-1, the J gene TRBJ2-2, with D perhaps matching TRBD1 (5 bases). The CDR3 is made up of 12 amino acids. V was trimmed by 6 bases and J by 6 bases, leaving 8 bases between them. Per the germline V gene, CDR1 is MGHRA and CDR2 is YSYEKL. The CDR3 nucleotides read TGCGCCAGCAGTTTCAGGGCCGGGGAGCTGTTTTTT. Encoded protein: CASSFRAGELFF.

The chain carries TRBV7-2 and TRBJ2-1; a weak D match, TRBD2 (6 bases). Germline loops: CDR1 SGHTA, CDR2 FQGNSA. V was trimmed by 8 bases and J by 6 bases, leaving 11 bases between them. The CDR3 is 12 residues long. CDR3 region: CASGGGRNEQFF. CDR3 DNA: TGTGCCAGCGGGGGAGGCCGCAATGAGCAGTTCTTC.

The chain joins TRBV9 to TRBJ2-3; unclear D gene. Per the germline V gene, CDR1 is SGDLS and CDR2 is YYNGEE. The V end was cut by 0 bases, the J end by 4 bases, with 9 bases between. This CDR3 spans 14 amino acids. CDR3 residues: CASSVDPVSDTQYF. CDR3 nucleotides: TGTGCCAGCAGCGTAGACCCAGTCTCAGATACGCAGTATTTT. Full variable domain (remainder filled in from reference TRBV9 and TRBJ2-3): DSGVTQTPKHLITATGQRVTLRCSPRSGDLSVYWYQQSLDQGLQFLIQYYNGEERAKGNILERFSAQQFPDLHSELNLSSLELGDSALYFCASSVDPVSDTQYFGPGTRLTVL.

CDR3 sequence (DNA): TGTGCCAGCAGCGTACGGCGGGGGGGCTTGGCGACCGGGGAGCTGTTTTTT. This translates into CASSVRRGGLATGELFF. The chain combines TRBV9 with TRBJ2-2, with 9 bases matching TRBD2. The V gene's germline CDR1 is SGDLS and CDR2 YYNGEE. CDR3 length: 17 amino acids. V shed 1 base, J shed 5 bases, and the junction held 9 bases outside the gene matches.

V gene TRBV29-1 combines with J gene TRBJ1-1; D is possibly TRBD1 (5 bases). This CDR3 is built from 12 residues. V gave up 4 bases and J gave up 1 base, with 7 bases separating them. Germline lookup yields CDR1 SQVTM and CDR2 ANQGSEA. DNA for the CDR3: TGCAGCGTTGGACAGTCGAACACTGAAGCTTTCTTT. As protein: CSVGQSNTEAFF.

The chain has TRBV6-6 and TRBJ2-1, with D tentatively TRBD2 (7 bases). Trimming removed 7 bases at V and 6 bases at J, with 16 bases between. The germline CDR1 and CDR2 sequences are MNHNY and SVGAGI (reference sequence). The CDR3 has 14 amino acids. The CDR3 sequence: CASTHGGGGNEQFF. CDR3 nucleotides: TGTGCCAGCACCCATGGGGGGGGCGGCAATGAGCAGTTCTTC.

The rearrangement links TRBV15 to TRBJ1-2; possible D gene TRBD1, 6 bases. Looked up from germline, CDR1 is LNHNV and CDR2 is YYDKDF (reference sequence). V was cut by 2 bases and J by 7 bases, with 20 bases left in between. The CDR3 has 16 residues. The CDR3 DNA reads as TGTGCCACCAGCAGATCACTTCTACAGGGATTTGGTGGCTACACCTTC. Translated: CATSRSLLQGFGGYTF.

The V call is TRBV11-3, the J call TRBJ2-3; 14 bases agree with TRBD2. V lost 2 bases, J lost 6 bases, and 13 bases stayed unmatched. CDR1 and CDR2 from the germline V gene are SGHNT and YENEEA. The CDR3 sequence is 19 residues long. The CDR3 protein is CASSLRMDRLAGGPDTQYF. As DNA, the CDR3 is TGTGCCAGCAGCTTACGAATGGACCGACTAGCGGGGGGGCCTGATACGCAGTATTTT.

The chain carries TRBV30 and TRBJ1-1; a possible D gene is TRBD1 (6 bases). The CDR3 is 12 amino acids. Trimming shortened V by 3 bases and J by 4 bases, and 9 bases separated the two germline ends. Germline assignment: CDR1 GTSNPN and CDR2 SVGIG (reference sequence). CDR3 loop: CAWSPGATEAFF. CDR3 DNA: TGTGCCTGGAGCCCAGGGGCCACTGAAGCTTTCTTT. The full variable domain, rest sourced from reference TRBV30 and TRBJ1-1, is SQTIHQWPATLVQPVGSPLSLECTVEGTSNPNLYWYRQAAGRGLQLLFYSVGIGQISSEVPQNLSASRPQDRQFILSSKKLLLSDSGFYLCAWSPGATEAFFGQGTRLTVV.

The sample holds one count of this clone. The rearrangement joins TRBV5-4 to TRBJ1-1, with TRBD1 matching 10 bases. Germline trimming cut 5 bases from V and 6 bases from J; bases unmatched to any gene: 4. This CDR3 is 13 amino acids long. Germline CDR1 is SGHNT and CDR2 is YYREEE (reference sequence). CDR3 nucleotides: TGTGCCAGCAGGCCGACAGGGGGCTCTGAAGCTTTCTTT. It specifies CASRPTGGSEAFF. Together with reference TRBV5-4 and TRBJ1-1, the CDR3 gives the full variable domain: ETGVTQSPTHLIKTRGQQVTLRCSSQSGHNTVSWYQQALGQGPQFIFQYYREEENGRGNFPPRFSGLQFPNYSSELNVNALELDDSALYLCASRPTGGSEAFFGQGTRLTVV.